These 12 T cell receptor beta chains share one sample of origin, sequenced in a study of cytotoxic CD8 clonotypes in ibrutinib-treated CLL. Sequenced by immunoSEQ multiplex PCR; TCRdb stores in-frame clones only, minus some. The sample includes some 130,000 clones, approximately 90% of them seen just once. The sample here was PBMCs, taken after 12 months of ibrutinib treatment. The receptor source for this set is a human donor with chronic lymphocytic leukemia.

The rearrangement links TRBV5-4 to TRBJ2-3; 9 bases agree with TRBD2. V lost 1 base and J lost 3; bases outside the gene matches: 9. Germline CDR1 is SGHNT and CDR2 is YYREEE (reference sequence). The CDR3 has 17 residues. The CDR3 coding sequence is TGTGCCAGCAGCTTGATAGGTAGCGGGAGTTTAACAGATACGCAGTATTTT. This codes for CASSLIGSGSLTDTQYF.

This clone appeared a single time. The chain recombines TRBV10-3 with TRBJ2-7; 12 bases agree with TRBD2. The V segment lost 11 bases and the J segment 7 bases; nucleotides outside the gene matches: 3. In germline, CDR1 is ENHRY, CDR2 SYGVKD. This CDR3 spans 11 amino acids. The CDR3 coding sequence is TGTGCCGCCGGACTAGCGGGGGAGCAGTACTTC. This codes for CAAGLAGEQYF.

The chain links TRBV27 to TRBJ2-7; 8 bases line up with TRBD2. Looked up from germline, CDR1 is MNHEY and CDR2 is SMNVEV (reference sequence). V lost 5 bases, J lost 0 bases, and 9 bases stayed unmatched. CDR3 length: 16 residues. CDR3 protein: CASSAGSGSGSYEQYF. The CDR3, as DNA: TGTGCCAGCAGTGCCGGGAGCGGGAGTGGCTCCTACGAGCAGTACTTC.

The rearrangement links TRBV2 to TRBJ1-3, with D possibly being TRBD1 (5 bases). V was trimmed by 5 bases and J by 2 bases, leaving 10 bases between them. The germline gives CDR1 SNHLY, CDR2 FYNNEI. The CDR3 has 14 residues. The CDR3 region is CASSSRETGNTIYF. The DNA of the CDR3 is TGTGCCAGCAGTTCCAGGGAGACTGGAAACACCATATATTTT.

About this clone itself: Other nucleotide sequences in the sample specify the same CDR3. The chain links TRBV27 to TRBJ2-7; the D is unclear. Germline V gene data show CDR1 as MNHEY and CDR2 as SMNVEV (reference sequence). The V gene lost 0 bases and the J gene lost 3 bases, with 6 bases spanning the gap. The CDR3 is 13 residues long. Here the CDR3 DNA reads TGTGCCAGCAGTTTATCGAGTGGCTACGAGCAGTACTTC. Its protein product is CASSLSSGYEQYF.

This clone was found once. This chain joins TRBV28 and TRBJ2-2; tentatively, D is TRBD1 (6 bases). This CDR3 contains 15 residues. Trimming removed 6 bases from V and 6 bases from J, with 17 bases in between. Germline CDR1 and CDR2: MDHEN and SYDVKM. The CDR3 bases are TGTGCCAGCAGGGGGGCCGGACAGCAACCCGGGGAGCTGTTTTTT. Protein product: CASRGAGQQPGELFF. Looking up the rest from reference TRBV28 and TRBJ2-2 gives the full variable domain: DVKVTQSSRYLVKRTGEKVFLECVQDMDHENMFWYRQDPGLGLRLIYFSYDVKMKEKGDIPEGYSVSREKKERFSLILESASTNQTSMYLCASRGAGQQPGELFFGEGSRLTVL.

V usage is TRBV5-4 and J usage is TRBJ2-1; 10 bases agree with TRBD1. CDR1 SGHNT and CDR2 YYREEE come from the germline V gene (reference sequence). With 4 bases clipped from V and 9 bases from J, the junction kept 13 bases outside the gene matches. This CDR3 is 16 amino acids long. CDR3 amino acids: CASSRPLDRGKVEQFF. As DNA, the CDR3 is TGTGCCAGCAGCCGGCCTTTGGACAGGGGGAAAGTTGAGCAGTTCTTC.

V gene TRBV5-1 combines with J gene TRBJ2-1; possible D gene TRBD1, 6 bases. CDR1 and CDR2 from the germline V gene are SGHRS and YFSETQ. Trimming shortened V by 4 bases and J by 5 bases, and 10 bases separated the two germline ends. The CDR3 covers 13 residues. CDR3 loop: CASSPDRHNEQFF. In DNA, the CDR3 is TGCGCCAGCAGCCCTGACAGGCACAATGAGCAGTTCTTC.

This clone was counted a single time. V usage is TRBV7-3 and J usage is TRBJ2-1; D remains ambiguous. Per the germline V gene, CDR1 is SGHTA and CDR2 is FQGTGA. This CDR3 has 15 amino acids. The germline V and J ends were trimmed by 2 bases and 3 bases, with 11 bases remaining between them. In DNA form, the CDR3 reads TGTGCCAGCAGCTTAGGGGTATTGGGCTACAATGAGCAGTTCTTC. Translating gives CASSLGVLGYNEQFF. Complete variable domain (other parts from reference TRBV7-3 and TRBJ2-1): GAGVSQTPSNKVTEKGKYVELRCDPISGHTALYWYRQSLGQGPEFLIYFQGTGAADDSGLPNDRFFAVRPEGSVSTLKIQRTERGDSAVYLCASSLGVLGYNEQFFGPGTRLTVL.

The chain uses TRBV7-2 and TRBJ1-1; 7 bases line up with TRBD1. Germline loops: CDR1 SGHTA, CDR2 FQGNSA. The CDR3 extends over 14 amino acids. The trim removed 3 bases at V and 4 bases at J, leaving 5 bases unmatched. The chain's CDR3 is CASSFKPGGTEAFF. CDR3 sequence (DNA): TGTGCCAGCAGCTTTAAACCAGGGGGCACTGAAGCTTTCTTT.

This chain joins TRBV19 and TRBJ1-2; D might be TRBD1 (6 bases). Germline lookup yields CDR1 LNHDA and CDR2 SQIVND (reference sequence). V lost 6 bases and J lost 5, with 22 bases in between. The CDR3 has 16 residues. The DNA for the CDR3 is TGTGCCAGTAGGTGGACCACAGGGACTGATCCTTATGGCTACACCTTC. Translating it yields CASRWTTGTDPYGYTF.

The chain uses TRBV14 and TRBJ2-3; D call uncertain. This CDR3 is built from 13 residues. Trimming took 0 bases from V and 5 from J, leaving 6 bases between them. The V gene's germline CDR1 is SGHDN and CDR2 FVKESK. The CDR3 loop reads CASSQDLRDTQYF. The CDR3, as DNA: TGTGCCAGCAGCCAAGATCTAAGAGATACGCAGTATTTT.